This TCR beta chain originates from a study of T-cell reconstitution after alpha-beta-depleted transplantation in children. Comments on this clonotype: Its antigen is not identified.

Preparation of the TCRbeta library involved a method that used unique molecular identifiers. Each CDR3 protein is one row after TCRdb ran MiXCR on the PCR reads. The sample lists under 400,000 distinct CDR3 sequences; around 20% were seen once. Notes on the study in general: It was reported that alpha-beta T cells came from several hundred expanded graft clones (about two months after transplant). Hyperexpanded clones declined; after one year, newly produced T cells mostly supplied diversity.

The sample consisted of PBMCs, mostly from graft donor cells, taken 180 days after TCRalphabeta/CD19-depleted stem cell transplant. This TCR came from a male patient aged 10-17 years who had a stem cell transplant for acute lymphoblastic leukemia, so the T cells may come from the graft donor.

The CDR3 bases are TGTGCCAGCTCACCGGGACTAGCTCTAGACCAGCAGTTCTTC. Encoded protein: CASSPGLALDQQFF. The rearrangement joins TRBV18 to TRBJ2-1, with 9 bases aligning to TRBD2. CDR3 length: 14 amino acids. Germline assignment: CDR1 KGHSH and CDR2 LQKENI. Unmatched junction bases numbered 8, after V lost 3 bases and J lost 11 bases.